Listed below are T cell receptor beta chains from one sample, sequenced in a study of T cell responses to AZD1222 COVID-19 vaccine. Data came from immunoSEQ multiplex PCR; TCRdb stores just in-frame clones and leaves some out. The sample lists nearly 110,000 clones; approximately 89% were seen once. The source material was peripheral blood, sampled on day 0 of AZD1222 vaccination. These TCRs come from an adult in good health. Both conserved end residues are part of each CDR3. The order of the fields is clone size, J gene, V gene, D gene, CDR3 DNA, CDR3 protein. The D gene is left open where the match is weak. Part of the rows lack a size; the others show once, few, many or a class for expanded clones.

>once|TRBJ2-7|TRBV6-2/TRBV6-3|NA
TGTGCCAGCAGTTACCTGGGCGGCGGTGGGGAGCAGTACTTC
CASSYLGGGGEQYF
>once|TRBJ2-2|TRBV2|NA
TGTGCCAGCAGTTACAAGGTGGAGTCCGGGGAGCTGTTTTTT
CASSYKVESGELFF
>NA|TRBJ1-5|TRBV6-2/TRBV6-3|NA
TGTGCCAGCAGTCCATACCAAACAGATTTTGAGCAGCCCCAGCATTTT
CASSPYQTDFEQPQHF
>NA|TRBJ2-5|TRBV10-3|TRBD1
TGTGCCATCAGTGATTCGCAGGGGGCAGGTGAGACCCAGTACTTC
CAISDSQGAGETQYF
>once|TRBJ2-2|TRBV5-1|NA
TGCGCCAGCAGCTTAGGGACGGCGACCCTTTTCACCGGGGAGCTGTTTTTT
CASSLGTATLFTGELFF
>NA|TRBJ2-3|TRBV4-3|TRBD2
TGCGCCAGCAGCCAAGGGACTAGGGAAACAGATACGCAGTATTTT
CASSQGTRETDTQYF
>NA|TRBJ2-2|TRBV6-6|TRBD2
TGTGCCAGCAGCGAGCGGGGGGAGACCGGGGAGCTGTTTTTT
CASSERGETGELFF
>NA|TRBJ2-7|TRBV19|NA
TGTGCCAGTAGTATCACCGACGGCTCCTACGAGCAGTACTTC
CASSITDGSYEQYF
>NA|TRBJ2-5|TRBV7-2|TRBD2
TGTGCCAGCAGCTTAGCTAGCGGGGCGTACCAAGAGACCCAGTACTTC
CASSLASGAYQETQYF
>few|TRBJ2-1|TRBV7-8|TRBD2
TGTGCCAGCAGCCAACAGGGACTAGCCTCCCCGCAGTTCTTC
CASSQQGLASPQFF
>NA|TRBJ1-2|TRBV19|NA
TGTGCCAGTAGTATTCTTTCCCGGGGTGGCTACACCTTC
CASSILSRGGYTF
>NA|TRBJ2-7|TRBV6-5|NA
TGTGCCAGCAGTTACGGAGGACAGCCCTACGAGCAGTACTTC
CASSYGGQPYEQYF
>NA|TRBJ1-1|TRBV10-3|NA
TGTGCCATCAGTGGGAGGGGGGAAGCTTTCTTT
CAISGRGEAFF
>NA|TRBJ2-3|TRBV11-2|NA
TGTGCCAGCAGCCCAAATAGCGAGGCTAGCACAGATACGCAGTATTTT
CASSPNSEASTDTQYF
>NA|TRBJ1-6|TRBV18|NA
TGTGCCAGCTCACCATTCTTTGGGGGAAATTCACCCCTCCACTTT
CASSPFFGGNSPLHF
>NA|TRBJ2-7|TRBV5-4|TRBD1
TGTGCCAGCAGCAAGGACAGGGCCCCCTACGAGCAGTACTTC
CASSKDRAPYEQYF